The clone carrying this T cell receptor (beta chain) was picked up many times. This specimen belongs to a study of T cell repertoires in cytomegalovirus infection. TCRdb reprocessed the reads via MiXCR and lists one record per CDR3 protein. The data hold approximately 500,000 distinct CDR3 sequences, with more than 15% observed a single time. Germline CDR1 MNHNY, CDR2 SVGAGI (reference sequence). This CDR3 is 12 amino acids long. V shed 2 bases and J shed 0 bases, with 1 base lying between them. V gene TRBV6-6 combines with J gene TRBJ1-1; D unresolved. Sequencing was done on a sample of CD8+ T cells from PBMCs. The receptor's source is a human donor in good health (CMV status not recorded). Some clones in this sample may be carry-over from other donors' samples. This chain's CDR3 is CASSYMNTEAFF. The CDR3 DNA reads TGTGCCAGCAGTTACATGAACACTGAAGCTTTCTTT.